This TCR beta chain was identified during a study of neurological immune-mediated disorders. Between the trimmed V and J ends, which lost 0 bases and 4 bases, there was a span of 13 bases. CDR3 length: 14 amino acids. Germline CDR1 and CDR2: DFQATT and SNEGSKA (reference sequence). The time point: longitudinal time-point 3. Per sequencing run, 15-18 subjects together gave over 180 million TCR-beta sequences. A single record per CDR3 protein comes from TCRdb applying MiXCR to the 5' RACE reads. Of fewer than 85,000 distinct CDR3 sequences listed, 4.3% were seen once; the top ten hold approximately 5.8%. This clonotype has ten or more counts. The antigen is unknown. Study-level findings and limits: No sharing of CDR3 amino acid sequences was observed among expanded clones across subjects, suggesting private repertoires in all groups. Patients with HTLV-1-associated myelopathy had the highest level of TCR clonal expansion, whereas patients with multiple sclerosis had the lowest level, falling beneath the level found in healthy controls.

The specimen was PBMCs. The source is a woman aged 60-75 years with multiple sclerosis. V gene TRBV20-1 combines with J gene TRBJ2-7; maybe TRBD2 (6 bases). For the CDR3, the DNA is TGCAGTGCTAGAGAGGAGTGGGGAGGATACGAGCAGTACTTC. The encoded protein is CSAREEWGGYEQYF.